This T cell receptor beta chain emerged from a study of blood T cell repertoires in COVID-19. Study overall: The study drew acute and convalescent COVID-19 samples from the United States, Italy and Spain. PBMCs, B-cell-depleted T cells, or T cells provided the cDNA or gDNA that made up the material.

The CDR3 has 13 residues. Germline loops: CDR1 SGHAT, CDR2 FQNNGV. Germline trimming cut 5 bases from V and 8 bases from J; bases unmatched to any gene: 5. The data were produced by immunoSEQ multiplex PCR, yet TCRdb's version contains in-frame clones alone and is incomplete. Of around 150,000 clones in the sample, approximately 91% were seen once. The V and J genes are TRBV11-2 and TRBJ1-4; the match to TRBD1 covers 7 bases. Sequencing was performed on peripheral blood. This clonotype originated in a young man with acute or convalescent COVID-19. The CDR3 protein is CASSLGQEEKLFF. CDR3 nucleotides: TGTGCCAGCAGCCTAGGACAGGAAGAAAAACTGTTTTTT.